The 20 T cell receptor beta chains given below trace back to one sample, sequenced in a study of T cell responses to AZD1222 COVID-19 vaccine. Some clones are missing from TCRdb's copy, which holds only in-frame ones; the method was immunoSEQ multiplex PCR. Among 85,000 to 120,000 clones, roughly 83% were seen once, and the ten largest hold about a sixth. The starting material was peripheral blood, obtained on day 0 of AZD1222 vaccination. These TCRs come from an adult in good health.

The chain joins TRBV28 to TRBJ2-3, with 7 bases lining up with TRBD2. The V gene end was trimmed by 8 bases and the J gene end by 3 bases; junction bases not matched to a gene: 14. This CDR3 has 16 amino acids. Germline V gives CDR1 MDHEN, CDR2 SYDVKM. The CDR3: CASLGAGLEATDTQYF. The CDR3 DNA reads TGTGCCAGCTTAGGAGCGGGGCTGGAGGCTACAGATACGCAGTATTTT.

This clone was detected only once. The chain couples TRBV19 to TRBJ1-1; D gene uncertain. There are 15 residues in the CDR3. Germline CDR1 and CDR2: LNHDA and SQIVND (reference sequence). V was trimmed by 7 bases and J by 3 bases, leaving 18 bases between them. The CDR3: CASTPFGRSDTEAFF. The CDR3 DNA sequence: TGTGCCAGTACCCCCTTTGGCAGGTCTGACACTGAAGCTTTCTTT.

V and J are TRBV6-5 and TRBJ2-1; 8 nucleotides agree with TRBD2. The CDR3 extends over 13 amino acids. Germline assignment: CDR1 MNHEY and CDR2 SVGAGI. V was clipped by 5 bases and J by 5 bases; unmatched bases: 2. Here the CDR3 DNA reads TGTGCCAGCAGTCCCGGGAGGGACAATGAGCAGTTCTTC. It encodes CASSPGRDNEQFF.

In this sample, this clone turned up once. This chain's CDR3 is CASSQDPAIGTSIGEQFF. In DNA form, the CDR3 reads TGCGCCAGCAGCCAAGATCCCGCGATCGGGACTAGCATCGGTGAGCAGTTCTTC. The chain couples TRBV4-3 to TRBJ2-1, with TRBD2 matching over 9 bases. The CDR3 covers 18 residues. The ends lost 0 bases at V and 9 bases at J; junction bases unmatched: 15. CDR1 is LGHNA, CDR2 YSLEER, per germline.

This chain's CDR3 is CASSEGNSGNTIYF. The CDR3 nucleotides read TGTGCCAGCAGTGAGGGGAACTCTGGAAACACCATATATTTT. V is TRBV2 and J is TRBJ1-3, with D hard to call. Germline V gives CDR1 SNHLY, CDR2 FYNNEI. Trimming took off 3 bases at V and 0 bases at J, with 6 bases between the two ends. The CDR3 loop spans 14 amino acids.

This rearrangement joins TRBV28 to TRBJ1-2; 12 nucleotides match TRBD1. V lost 8 bases and J lost 8; bases outside the gene matches: 3. Looked up from germline, CDR1 is MDHEN and CDR2 is SYDVKM. CDR3 length: 12 residues. The CDR3 sequence is CASWDRGRGYTF. Here the CDR3 DNA reads TGTGCCAGCTGGGACAGGGGGCGCGGCTACACCTTC.

The V call is TRBV13, the J call TRBJ2-7; 8 bases line up with TRBD1. From germline, CDR1 is PRHDT and CDR2 FYEKMQ (reference sequence). J gave up 3 bases and V 4 bases, and 5 bases lay outside the gene matches. This CDR3 region has 14 residues. CDR3 residues: CASSSRGQGYEQYF. CDR3 DNA sequence: TGTGCCAGCAGCTCTAGAGGACAGGGCTACGAGCAGTACTTC.

The CDR3 protein is CASSYSGGNRNYGYTF. In DNA, the CDR3 is TGTGCCAGCAGTTACAGCGGGGGGAACCGTAACTATGGCTACACCTTC. The rearrangement joins TRBV6-6 to TRBJ1-2; the D gene is possibly TRBD1 (5 bases). This CDR3 contains 16 residues. Germline V gene data show CDR1 as MNHNY and CDR2 as SVGAGI (reference sequence). With 2 bases removed from V and 1 base from J, the gap between germline ends came to 14 bases.

The gene calls are TRBV6-5 and TRBJ2-7; the D is unclear. This CDR3 is 12 amino acids long. Germline CDR1 reads MNHEY; CDR2 reads SVGAGI. The V gene lost 6 bases and the J gene lost 3 bases, with 9 bases spanning the gap. The CDR3 coding sequence is TGTGCCAGCAGGGACCCGTACTACGAGCAGTACTTC. Translating it yields CASRDPYYEQYF.

V is TRBV9 and J is TRBJ1-2; D may be TRBD1 (5 bases). Germline V gene sequence: CDR1 SGDLS, CDR2 YYNGEE. The CDR3 runs to 15 residues. V was cut by 4 bases and J by 7 bases, with 20 bases left in between. The CDR3 coding sequence is TGTGCCAGCAGCCCGCGGGACGCCACCGGGTTTGGCTACACCTTC. It codes for CASSPRDATGFGYTF.

This chain links TRBV27 with TRBJ2-7; D is tentatively TRBD1 or TRBD2 (5 bases each). The CDR3 contains 15 residues. Germline V lookup: CDR1 MNHEY, CDR2 SMNVEV (reference sequence). Trimming stripped 6 bases from V and 2 bases from J, with 17 bases between. The CDR3 spells CASRSPRGRAYEQYF. In DNA form, the CDR3 reads TGTGCCAGCAGATCCCCCCGGGGCAGGGCCTACGAGCAGTACTTC.

The J gene is TRBJ2-6, the V gene TRBV24-1; D remains unclear. CDR1 is KGHDR, CDR2 SFDVKD, per germline. Trimming cost V 2 bases and J 2 bases, with 9 bases left between them. The CDR3 consists of 16 residues. This chain's CDR3 is CATSDSWQPGANVLTF. In nucleotides, the CDR3 is TGTGCCACCAGTGATTCCTGGCAACCTGGGGCCAACGTCCTGACTTTC.

This clone showed up just once. This chain uses TRBV27 with TRBJ1-5; 12 bases are a match to TRBD1. Trimming took 6 bases from V and 4 from J; bases not matched to a gene: 7. The length of the CDR3 is 16 residues. Germline loops: CDR1 MNHEY, CDR2 SMNVEV (reference sequence). This chain's CDR3 is CASSPTGQGANQPQHF. Written as DNA, the CDR3 is TGTGCCAGCAGCCCCACGGGACAGGGGGCAAATCAGCCCCAGCATTTT.

This clone was counted a few times. The chain joins TRBV11-3 to TRBJ2-7; no firm D call. The germline gives CDR1 SGHNT, CDR2 YENEEA. V was clipped by 1 base and J by 3 bases, with 7 bases between them. There are 13 residues in the CDR3. CDR3 sequence reads: CASSLGDRYEQYV. DNA of the CDR3: TGTGCCAGCAGCTTAGGTGACCGCTACGAGCAGTACGTC.

The chain joins TRBV6-6 to TRBJ1-1; possible D gene TRBD1, 5 bases. This CDR3 is built from 12 residues. Trimming pared 6 bases from V and 8 bases from J, leaving 13 bases between. CDR1 and CDR2 from the germline V gene are MNHNY and SVGAGI (reference sequence). The CDR3 spells CASRSTGAEAFF. CDR3 coding DNA: TGTGCCAGCAGGTCAACAGGAGCCGAAGCTTTCTTT.

This sequence joins TRBV5-5 and TRBJ2-7, with TRBD1 matching over 11 bases. J was trimmed by 6 bases and V by 4 bases; bases with no gene match: 9. Looked up from germline, CDR1 is SGHKS and CDR2 is YYEKEE (reference sequence). The CDR3 has 15 amino acids. Here the CDR3 DNA reads TGTGCCAGCAGCATCCGGGACAGGGGGGTATTCGAGCAGTACGTC. This sequence encodes CASSIRDRGVFEQYV.

The chain is built from TRBV5-4 and TRBJ1-2; D gene ambiguous. Germline V gives CDR1 SGHNT, CDR2 YYREEE (reference sequence). The CDR3 has 15 amino acids. V dropped 3 bases and J dropped 3 bases, with 15 bases sitting between them. CDR3 loop: CASSSSTRSDYGYTF. CDR3 DNA sequence: TGTGCCAGCAGCTCGTCTACGAGAAGTGACTATGGCTACACCTTC.

The chain is built from TRBV11-2 and TRBJ2-3, with TRBD1 identical over 8 bases. Germline-derived CDR1 and CDR2 are SGHAT and FQNNGV. The junction had 6 bases not matched to a gene; V was cut back by 5 bases and J by 5 bases. The CDR3 covers 14 residues. The CDR3 protein is CASSTQGAGDTQYF. DNA of the CDR3: TGTGCCAGCAGCACGCAGGGGGCAGGAGATACGCAGTATTTT.

The chain has TRBV5-4 and TRBJ1-2; 7 bases are shared with TRBD1. The V segment lost 1 base and the J segment 2 bases; nucleotides outside the gene matches: 5. CDR3 length: 15 residues. Germline loops: CDR1 SGHNT, CDR2 YYREEE (reference sequence). The CDR3 spells CASSLQTGLNYGYTF. The CDR3 nucleotides read TGTGCCAGCAGCTTGCAGACAGGGCTCAACTATGGCTACACCTTC.

The V gene is TRBV19, the J gene TRBJ1-5; D might be TRBD1 (5 bases). Germline V gives CDR1 LNHDA, CDR2 SQIVND (reference sequence). Trimming shortened V by 5 bases and J by 0 bases, and 11 bases separated the two germline ends. This CDR3 is built from 15 residues. CDR3 region: CASSRDVLSNQPQHF. For the CDR3, the DNA is TGTGCCAGTAGTCGGGACGTCCTTAGCAATCAGCCCCAGCATTTT.